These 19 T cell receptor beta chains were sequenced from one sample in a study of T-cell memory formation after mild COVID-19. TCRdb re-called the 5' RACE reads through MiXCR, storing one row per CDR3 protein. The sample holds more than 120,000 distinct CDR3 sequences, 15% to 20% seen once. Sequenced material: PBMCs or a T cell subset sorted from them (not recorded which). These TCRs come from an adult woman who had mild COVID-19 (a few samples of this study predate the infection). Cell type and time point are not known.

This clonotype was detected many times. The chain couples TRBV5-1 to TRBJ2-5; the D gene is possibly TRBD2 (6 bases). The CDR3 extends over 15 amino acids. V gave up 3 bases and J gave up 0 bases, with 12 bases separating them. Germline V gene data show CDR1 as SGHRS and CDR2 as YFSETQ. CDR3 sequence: CASSYLSGYQETQYF. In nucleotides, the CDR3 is TGCGCCAGCAGCTACCTTAGCGGATACCAAGAGACCCAGTACTTC.

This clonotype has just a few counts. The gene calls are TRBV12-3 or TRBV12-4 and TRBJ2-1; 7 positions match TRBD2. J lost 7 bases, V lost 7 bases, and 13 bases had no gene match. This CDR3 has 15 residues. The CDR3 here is CASTTRGLGQNEQFF. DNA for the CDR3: TGTGCCAGCACTACCCGAGGACTAGGTCAGAATGAGCAGTTCTTC.

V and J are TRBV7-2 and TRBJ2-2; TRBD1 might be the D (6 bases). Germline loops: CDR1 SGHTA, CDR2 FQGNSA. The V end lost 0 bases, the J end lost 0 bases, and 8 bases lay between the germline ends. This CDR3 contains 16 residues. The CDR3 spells CASSLAGTPNTGELFF. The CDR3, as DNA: TGTGCCAGCAGCTTAGCAGGGACACCGAACACCGGGGAGCTGTTTTTT.

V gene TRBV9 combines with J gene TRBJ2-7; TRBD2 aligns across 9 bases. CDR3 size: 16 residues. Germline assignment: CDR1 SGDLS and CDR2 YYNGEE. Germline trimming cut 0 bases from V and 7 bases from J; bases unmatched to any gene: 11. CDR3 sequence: CASSVGPRGGPGEQYF. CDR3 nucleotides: TGTGCCAGCAGCGTAGGACCGCGGGGGGGCCCGGGGGAGCAGTACTTC.

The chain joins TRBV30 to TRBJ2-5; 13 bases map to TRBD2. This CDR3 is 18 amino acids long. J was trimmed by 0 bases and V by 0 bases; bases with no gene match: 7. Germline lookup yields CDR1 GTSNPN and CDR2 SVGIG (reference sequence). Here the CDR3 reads CAWSVLRTSGGYQETQYF. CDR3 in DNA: TGTGCCTGGAGTGTACTGAGGACTAGCGGGGGCTACCAAGAGACCCAGTACTTC.

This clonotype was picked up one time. DNA for the CDR3: TGTGCCAGCAGCCAAGATTGGGGTATAGCTTTCTTT. It yields the protein CASSQDWGIAFF. The V gene is TRBV3-1, the J gene TRBJ1-1, with D unresolved. Germline loops: CDR1 LGHDT, CDR2 YNNKEL (reference sequence). Deletions cut 0 bases from V and 10 bases from J, with 9 bases between. The CDR3 is made up of 12 amino acids.

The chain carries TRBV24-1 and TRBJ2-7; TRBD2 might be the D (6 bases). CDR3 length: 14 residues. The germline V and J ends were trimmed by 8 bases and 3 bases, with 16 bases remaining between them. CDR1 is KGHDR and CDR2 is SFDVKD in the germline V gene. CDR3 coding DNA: TGTGCCACCATGTCCGGCCGCGGGGACTACGAGCAGTACTTC. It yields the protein CATMSGRGDYEQYF.

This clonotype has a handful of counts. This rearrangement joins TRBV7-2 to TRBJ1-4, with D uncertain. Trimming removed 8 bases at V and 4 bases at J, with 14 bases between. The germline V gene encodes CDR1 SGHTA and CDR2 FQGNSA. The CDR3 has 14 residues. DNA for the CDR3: TGTGCCAGCGGGGAAGGACGGATTAATGAAAAACTGTTTTTT. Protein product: CASGEGRINEKLFF.

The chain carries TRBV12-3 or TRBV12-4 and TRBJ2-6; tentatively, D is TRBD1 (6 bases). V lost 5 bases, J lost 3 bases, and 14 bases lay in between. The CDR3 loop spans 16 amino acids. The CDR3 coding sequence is TGTGCCAGCAGTCCGCCCCAGGGGCGTGGGGCCAACGTCCTGACTTTC. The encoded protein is CASSPPQGRGANVLTF.

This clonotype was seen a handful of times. The CDR3 reads CASSQAIGGRAYNEQFF. CDR3 in DNA: TGTGCCAGCAGCCAAGCGATTGGCGGGAGGGCCTACAATGAGCAGTTCTTC. This rearrangement joins TRBV14 to TRBJ2-1, with TRBD2 identical over 9 bases. Germline V gene lookup returns CDR1 SGHDN and CDR2 FVKESK. J lost 2 bases, V lost 1 base, and 6 bases had no gene match. The CDR3 has 17 amino acids.

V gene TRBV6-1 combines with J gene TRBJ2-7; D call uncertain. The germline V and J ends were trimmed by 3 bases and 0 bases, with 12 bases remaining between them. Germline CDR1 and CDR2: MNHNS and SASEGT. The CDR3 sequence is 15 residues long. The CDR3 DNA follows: TGTGCCAGCAGTGACGGCGCCTTGAGCTCCTACGAGCAGTACTTC. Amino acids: CASSDGALSSYEQYF.

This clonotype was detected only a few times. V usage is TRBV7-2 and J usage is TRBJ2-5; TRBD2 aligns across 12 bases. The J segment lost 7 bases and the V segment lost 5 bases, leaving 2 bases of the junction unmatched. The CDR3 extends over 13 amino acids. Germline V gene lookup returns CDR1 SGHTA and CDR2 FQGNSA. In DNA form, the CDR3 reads TGTGCCAGCAGCCAGACTAGCGGGGGGACCCAGTACTTC. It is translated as CASSQTSGGTQYF.

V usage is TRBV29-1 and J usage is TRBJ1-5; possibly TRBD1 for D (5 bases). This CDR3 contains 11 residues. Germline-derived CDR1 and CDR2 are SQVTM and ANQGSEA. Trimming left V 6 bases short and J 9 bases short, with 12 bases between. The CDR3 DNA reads TGCAGCGTGGGTGGGGGAGGGCCCCAGCATTTT. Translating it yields CSVGGGGPQHF.

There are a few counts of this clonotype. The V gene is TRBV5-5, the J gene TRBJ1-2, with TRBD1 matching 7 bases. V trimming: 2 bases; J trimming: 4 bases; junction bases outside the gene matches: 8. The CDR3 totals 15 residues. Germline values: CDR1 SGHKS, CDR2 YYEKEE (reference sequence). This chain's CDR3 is CASSFAPGGGYGYTF. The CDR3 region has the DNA TGTGCCAGCAGCTTCGCGCCAGGGGGTGGCTATGGCTACACCTTC.

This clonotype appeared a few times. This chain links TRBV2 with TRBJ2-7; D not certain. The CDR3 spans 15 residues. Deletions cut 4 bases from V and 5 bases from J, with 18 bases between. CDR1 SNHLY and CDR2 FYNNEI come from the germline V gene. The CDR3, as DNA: TGTGCCAGCAGTGGTAGTCGTGCAGGTGCGCACGAGCAGTACTTC. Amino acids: CASSGSRAGAHEQYF.

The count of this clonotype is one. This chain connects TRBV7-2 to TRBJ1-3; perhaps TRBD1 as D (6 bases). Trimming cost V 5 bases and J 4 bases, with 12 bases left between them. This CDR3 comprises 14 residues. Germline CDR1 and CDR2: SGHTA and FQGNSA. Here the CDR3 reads CASSPGQLGNTIYF. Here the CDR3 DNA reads TGTGCCAGCAGCCCCGGACAGCTCGGAAACACCATATATTTT.

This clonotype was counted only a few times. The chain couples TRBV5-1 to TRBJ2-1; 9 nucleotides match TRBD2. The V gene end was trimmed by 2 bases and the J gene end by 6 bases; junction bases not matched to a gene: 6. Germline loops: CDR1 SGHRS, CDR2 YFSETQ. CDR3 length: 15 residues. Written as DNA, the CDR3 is TGCGCCAGCAGCTTTCTGGCTAGCGGGACCAATGAGCAGTTCTTC. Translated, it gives CASSFLASGTNEQFF.

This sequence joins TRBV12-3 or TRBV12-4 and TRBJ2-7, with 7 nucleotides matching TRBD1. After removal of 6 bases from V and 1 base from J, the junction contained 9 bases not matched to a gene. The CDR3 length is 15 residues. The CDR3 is CASSRTSQGSYEQYF. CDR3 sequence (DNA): TGTGCCAGCAGCCGTACTTCACAGGGGTCCTACGAGCAGTACTTC.

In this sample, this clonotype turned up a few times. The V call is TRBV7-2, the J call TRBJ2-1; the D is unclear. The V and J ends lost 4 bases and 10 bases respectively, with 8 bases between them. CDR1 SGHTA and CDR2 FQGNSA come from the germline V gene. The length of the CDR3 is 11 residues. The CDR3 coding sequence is TGTGCCAGCAGCTCGCATGGGGAGCAGTTCTTC. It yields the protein CASSSHGEQFF.